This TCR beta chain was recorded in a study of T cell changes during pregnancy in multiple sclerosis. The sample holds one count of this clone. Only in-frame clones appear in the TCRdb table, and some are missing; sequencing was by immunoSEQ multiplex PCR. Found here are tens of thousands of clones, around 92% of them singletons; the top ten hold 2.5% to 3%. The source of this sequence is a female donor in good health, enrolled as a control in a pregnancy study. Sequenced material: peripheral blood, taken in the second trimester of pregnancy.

CDR3 bases: TGTGCCAGCAGCTTAGGAGTTTCCTCCTACGAGCAGTACTTC. Protein: CASSLGVSSYEQYF. The chain carries TRBV7-6 and TRBJ2-7; D unresolved. The CDR3 is 14 residues long. Looked up from germline, CDR1 is SGHVS and CDR2 is FNYEAQ. Deletions cut 1 base from V and 0 bases from J, with 7 bases between. Looking up the rest from reference TRBV7-6 and TRBJ2-7 gives the full variable domain: GAGVSQSPRYKVTKRGQDVALRCDPISGHVSLYWYRQALGQGPEFLTYFNYEAQQDKSGLPNDRFSAERPEGSISTLTIQRTEQRDSAMYRCASSLGVSSYEQYFGPGTRLTVT.